The TCR beta chain described here comes from a study of Ad26.COV2.S vaccination and SARS-CoV-2 variants. TCRdb's table, derived via immunoSEQ multiplex PCR, lists solely in-frame clones and lacks some. The sample has 300,000 to 400,000 clones; 80% to 90% are singletons. Concerning this clone itself: Its specificity is not known.

General observations from the study: Recipients of either vaccine or placebo displayed similar breadth of non-spike TCRs.

The CDR3 runs 13 residues. Germline V gives CDR1 GTSNPN, CDR2 SVGIG (reference sequence). V lost 0 bases to trimming and J lost 6 bases, with 10 bases between them. As for treatment: approximately 18 received Ad26.COV2.S at low or high dose, single or two shots; a few received placebo; per-sample allocation not given. Material that was analyzed had been drawn on day 63 after the first vaccine or placebo injection. The TCR was taken from a person aged 18-65 years who received the Ad26.COV2.S COVID-19 vaccine or a placebo. The sample here was peripheral blood, taken in a trial of Ad26.COV2.S vaccine versus placebo. The chain links TRBV30 to TRBJ2-3; the D gene is possibly TRBD1 (5 bases). CDR3 residues: CAWSVGVGDTQYF. The CDR3 bases are TGTGCCTGGAGTGTAGGGGTGGGGGATACGCAGTATTTT.